Described below is a single T cell receptor beta chain sequence and its context. For the second PCR, which ran for about 7 to 11 cycles, a sample-barcoded 5' primer and a J-beta primer mix were used. One entry per CDR3 protein, called by TCRdb with MiXCR from the 5' RACE reads. In the table there are about 1,500,000 distinct CDR3 sequences, 35% to 45% of which are singletons. This CDR3 comprises 11 residues. The germline gives CDR1 DFQATT, CDR2 SNEGSKA (reference sequence). The sample originates from a study of blood T cells in healthy people across ages. Source material: blood. This TCR derives from a woman between 18 and 30 years old in good health. J is TRBJ2-4 and V is TRBV20-1; perhaps TRBD1 as D (6 bases). The last part of the DNA fits TRBJ2-7 better; the J call may be wrong. As DNA, the CDR3 is TGCAGTGGAACACAGGGATACGAGCAGTACTTC. The encoded protein is CSGTQGYEQYF.